The next 19 T cell receptor beta chains were all read from a single sample in a study of cytomegalovirus exposure and HLA in healthy donors. Some clones are missing from TCRdb's copy, which holds only in-frame ones; the method was immunoSEQ multiplex PCR. The table includes approximately 270,000 clones, 90% detected once. The sample consisted of PBMCs. The receptors stem from a young woman in good health and CMV-seronegative.

The chain employs TRBV9 and TRBJ2-7, with D possibly being TRBD1 (6 bases). Between the trimmed V and J ends, which lost 4 bases and 2 bases, there was a span of 13 bases. The CDR3 sequence is 14 residues long. Germline CDR1 and CDR2: SGDLS and YYNGEE. CDR3 bases: TGTGCCAGCAGCCCTTGGGACACCACCTACGAGCAGTACTTC. Amino acid sequence: CASSPWDTTYEQYF.

The chain employs TRBV11-2 and TRBJ2-7; the match to TRBD1 covers 9 bases. V lost 1 base to trimming and J lost 1 base; unmatched junction nucleotides: 8. CDR1 and CDR2 (germline): SGHAT, FQNNGV. The CDR3 runs 17 residues. The CDR3 coding sequence is TGTGCCAGCAGCTTAGTCGGGACAGGGCTAGCTTCCTACGAGCAGTACGTC. This codes for CASSLVGTGLASYEQYV.

This chain uses TRBV4-1 with TRBJ2-5; 11 bases are a match to TRBD2. The CDR3 runs 15 residues. With V trimmed by 4 bases and J by 5 bases, 6 bases remained unmatched. From germline, CDR1 is MGHRA and CDR2 YSYEKL. The CDR3 reads CASSRLAGGVETQYF. The CDR3 DNA is TGCGCCAGCAGCCGTCTAGCGGGGGGTGTGGAGACCCAGTACTTC.

The chain recombines TRBV2 with TRBJ1-6, with no clear D. The CDR3 length is 16 residues. The germline CDR1 and CDR2 sequences are SNHLY and FYNNEI. Trimming removed 2 bases at V and 3 bases at J, with 11 bases between. Written as DNA, the CDR3 is TGTGCCAGCAGTGAATCGGCGGTGGACTATAATTCACCCCTCCACTTT. This sequence encodes CASSESAVDYNSPLHF.

The CDR3 DNA sequence: TGTGCCAGCAGTCCCACAGGGGTTGGCACAGATACGCAGTATTTT. Its translation is CASSPTGVGTDTQYF. The chain links TRBV27 to TRBJ2-3, with 7 bases identical to TRBD1. The ends lost 5 bases at V and 1 base at J; junction bases unmatched: 6. There are 15 residues in the CDR3. Looked up from germline, CDR1 is MNHEY and CDR2 is SMNVEV (reference sequence).

This clone occurred once. V and J are TRBV28 and TRBJ1-2; a possible D gene is TRBD1 (6 bases). This CDR3 region has 13 residues. Germline assignment: CDR1 MDHEN and CDR2 SYDVKM. V was shortened by 2 bases and J by 8 bases, with 12 bases between the two germline ends. The CDR3 sequence is CASSLGAGVGYTF. CDR3 nucleotide sequence: TGTGCCAGCAGTTTAGGGGCAGGGGTAGGCTACACCTTC.

V and J are TRBV19 and TRBJ1-2; TRBD1 matches at 9 bases. This CDR3 has 13 amino acids. Germline V gene data show CDR1 as LNHDA and CDR2 as SQIVND (reference sequence). V gave up 11 bases and J gave up 3 bases; unmatched junction bases: 7. The CDR3 loop is CACTGGPYYGYTF. The CDR3 nucleotides read TGTGCCTGCACAGGGGGCCCCTACTATGGCTACACCTTC.

This chain connects TRBV7-8 to TRBJ1-5; 10 bases fit TRBD1. J was trimmed by 6 bases and V by 0 bases; bases with no gene match: 2. The CDR3 consists of 15 residues. Germline V CDR1 and CDR2: SGHVS, FQNEAQ. The CDR3 reads CASSLARTGGQPQHF. The CDR3 nucleotides are TGTGCCAGCAGCTTAGCGAGGACAGGGGGTCAGCCCCAGCATTTT.

The rearrangement links TRBV7-9 to TRBJ2-7; 10 bases match TRBD2. The CDR3 spans 13 residues. J gave up 3 bases and V 8 bases, and 4 bases lay outside the gene matches. Germline lookup yields CDR1 SEHNR and CDR2 FQNEAQ (reference sequence). CDR3 protein: CASSASGGYEQYF. CDR3 nucleotide sequence: TGTGCCAGCTCCGCTAGCGGGGGCTACGAGCAGTACTTC.

In this sample, this clone turned up once. The chain uses TRBV6-5 and TRBJ2-4, with D uncertain. V was cut by 2 bases and J by 9 bases, with 11 bases left in between. This CDR3 spans 13 amino acids. Germline V gives CDR1 MNHEY, CDR2 SVGAGI. For the CDR3, the DNA is TGTGCCAGCAGTTACGGAGCCCAAGGCATTCAGTACTTC. Translating gives CASSYGAQGIQYF.

The rearrangement uses TRBV7-6 and TRBJ1-6; D might be TRBD1 (6 bases). CDR3 size: 15 residues. The V gene lost 3 bases and the J gene lost 10 bases, with 16 bases spanning the gap. Germline values: CDR1 SGHVS, CDR2 FNYEAQ. CDR3 sequence reads: CASSFRAGVESPLHF. The CDR3 DNA sequence: TGTGCCAGCAGCTTTCGTGCAGGGGTGGAATCACCCCTCCACTTT. The variable domain in full, completed from reference TRBV7-6 and TRBJ1-6, reads GAGVSQSPRYKVTKRGQDVALRCDPISGHVSLYWYRQALGQGPEFLTYFNYEAQQDKSGLPNDRFSAERPEGSISTLTIQRTEQRDSAMYRCASSFRAGVESPLHFGNGTRLTVT.

This clone was detected only once. The rearrangement joins TRBV10-1 to TRBJ2-7, with TRBD2 matching over 7 bases. CDR3 size: 15 residues. Germline-derived CDR1 and CDR2 are WNHNN and SYGVQD (reference sequence). Trimming took 4 bases from V and 3 from J; bases not matched to a gene: 9. The CDR3 coding sequence is TGCGCCAGCAGTGGTATAACACTAGCGTTCTACGAGCAGTACGTC. Translated, it gives CASSGITLAFYEQYV.

This chain uses TRBV6-5 with TRBJ1-2, with 9 bases lining up with TRBD1. V trimming: 2 bases; J trimming: 4 bases; junction bases outside the gene matches: 5. The CDR3 has 15 residues. Germline assignment: CDR1 MNHEY and CDR2 SVGAGI. The CDR3 coding sequence is TGTGCCAGCAGTTACCAGACAGGGGGTGTCTATGGCTACACCTTC. Translating gives CASSYQTGGVYGYTF.

The rearrangement uses TRBV27 and TRBJ1-5, with D maybe TRBD1 (6 bases). Per germline, CDR1 MNHEY and CDR2 SMNVEV (reference sequence). CDR3 length: 17 amino acids. V was cut by 1 base and J by 5 bases, with 18 bases left in between. CDR3 nucleotide sequence: TGTGCCAGCAGTTTATATGGGACACCCGACTTTGATCAGCCCCAGCATTTT. It specifies CASSLYGTPDFDQPQHF.

The rearrangement uses TRBV28 and TRBJ2-5, with D possibly matching TRBD1 (5 bases). The V gene lost 7 bases and the J gene lost 1 base, with 22 bases spanning the gap. Germline values: CDR1 MDHEN, CDR2 SYDVKM. The CDR3 contains 17 residues. The DNA for the CDR3 is TGTGCCAGCACAAGAGCCCGTGGGGCCCCCACCCAAGAGACCCAGTACTTC. It codes for CASTRARGAPTQETQYF.

The chain employs TRBV28 and TRBJ1-2; TRBD1 matches 7 bases. Trimming at V came to 4 bases and at J to 7 bases, leaving 0 bases not matched to a gene. The CDR3 runs 11 residues. Per germline, CDR1 MDHEN and CDR2 SYDVKM. In nucleotides, the CDR3 is TGTGCCAGCAGTTACAGGGGTGGCTACACCTTC. This sequence encodes CASSYRGGYTF.

The CDR3 DNA follows: TGTGCCAGCAGCTTCTCTGATGAGCAGTTCTTC. Its translation is CASSFSDEQFF. This chain connects TRBV7-8 to TRBJ2-1, with D unresolved. Germline loops: CDR1 SGHVS, CDR2 FQNEAQ. V shed 3 bases and J shed 8 bases, with 5 bases lying between them. The CDR3 totals 11 residues.

The chain recombines TRBV5-6 with TRBJ2-3; TRBD2 aligns across 10 bases. V trimming: 4 bases; J trimming: 11 bases; junction bases outside the gene matches: 13. CDR3 length equals 15 residues. The germline V gene encodes CDR1 SGHDT and CDR2 YYEEEE. As DNA, the CDR3 is TGTGCCAGCAGCGGTAGCGGGGGGCCCCGGGATGGGCAGTATTTT. This gives the protein CASSGSGGPRDGQYF. Full variable domain (remainder filled in from reference TRBV5-6 and TRBJ2-3): DAGVTQSPTHLIKTRGQQVTLRCSPKSGHDTVSWYQQALGQGPQFIFQYYEEEERQRGNFPDRFSGHQFPNYSSELNVNALLLGDSALYLCASSGSGGPRDGQYFGPGTRLTVL.

This chain links TRBV14 with TRBJ1-1; tentative D call: TRBD1 (6 bases). Germline V gene sequence: CDR1 SGHDN, CDR2 FVKESK. Trimming cost V 5 bases and J 10 bases, with 17 bases left between them. The CDR3 covers 13 residues. Written as DNA, the CDR3 is TGTGCCAGCAGCATCCAACAGGGCCCGGGAGCTTTCTTT. This gives the protein CASSIQQGPGAFF.